This paragraph reports one T cell receptor (beta chain). The antigen is undetermined. These data belong to a study of siplizumab effects on memory and regulatory T cells. Study-wide points: Many proliferating CD4+ or CD8+ clones remained unclassified. Roughly 75-96% of them could not be assigned either a naive or a memory phenotype. Unstimulated subsets contained matches for only a minor fraction of alloreactive clones. Alloreactive sequences traceable to unstimulated CD4+ memory cells were significantly reduced by siplizumab. There was no confirmation of the suppressive function of proliferating Tregs from siplizumab cultures.

Generated by immunoSEQ multiplex PCR, the TCRdb table keeps only in-frame clones and is missing some. The data show around 100,000 clones, 92% seen once. Germline V gene data show CDR1 as SGHTA and CDR2 as FQGNSA. This CDR3 contains 16 residues. This chain links TRBV7-2 with TRBJ2-5; TRBD2 matches at 8 bases. The J call may be faulty, since TRBJ2-7 better matches the DNA end. Source material: CD4+ T cells sorted from blood. The TCR originated in a human donor in good health. The CDR3 region is CASSLGPGLAGHEQYF. The CDR3 DNA is TGTGCCAGCAGCTTAGGTCCCGGACTAGCAGGGCACGAGCAGTACTTC.